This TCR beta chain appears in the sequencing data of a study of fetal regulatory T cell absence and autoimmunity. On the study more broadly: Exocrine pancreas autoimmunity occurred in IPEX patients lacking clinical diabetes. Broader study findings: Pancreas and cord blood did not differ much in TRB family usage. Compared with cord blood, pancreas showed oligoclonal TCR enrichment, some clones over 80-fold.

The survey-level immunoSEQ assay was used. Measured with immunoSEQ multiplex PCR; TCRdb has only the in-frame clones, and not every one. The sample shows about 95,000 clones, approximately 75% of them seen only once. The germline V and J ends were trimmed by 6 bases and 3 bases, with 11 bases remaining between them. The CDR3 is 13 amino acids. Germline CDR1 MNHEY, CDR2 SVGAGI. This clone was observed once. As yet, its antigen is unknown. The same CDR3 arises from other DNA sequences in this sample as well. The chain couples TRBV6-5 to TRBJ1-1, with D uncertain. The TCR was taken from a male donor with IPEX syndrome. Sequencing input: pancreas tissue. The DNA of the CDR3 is TGTGCCAGCAGGAGGGTCTCCCACACTGAAGCTTTCTTT. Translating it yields CASRRVSHTEAFF.